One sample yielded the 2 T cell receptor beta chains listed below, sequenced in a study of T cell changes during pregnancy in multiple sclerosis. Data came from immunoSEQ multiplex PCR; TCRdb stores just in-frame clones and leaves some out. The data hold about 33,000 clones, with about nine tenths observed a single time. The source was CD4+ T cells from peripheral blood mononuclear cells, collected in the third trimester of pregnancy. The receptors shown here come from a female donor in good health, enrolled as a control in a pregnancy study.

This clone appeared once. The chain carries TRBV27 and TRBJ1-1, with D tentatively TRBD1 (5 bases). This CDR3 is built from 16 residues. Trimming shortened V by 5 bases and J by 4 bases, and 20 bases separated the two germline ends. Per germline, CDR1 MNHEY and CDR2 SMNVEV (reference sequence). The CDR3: CASSPGLVSSGTEAFF. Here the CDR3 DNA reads TGTGCCAGCAGTCCAGGGCTGGTAAGTTCGGGCACTGAAGCTTTCTTT.

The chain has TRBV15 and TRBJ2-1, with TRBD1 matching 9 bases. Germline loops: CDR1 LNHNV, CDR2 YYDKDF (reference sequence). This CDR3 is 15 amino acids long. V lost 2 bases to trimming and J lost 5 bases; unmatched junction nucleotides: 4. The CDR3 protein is CATSRPGTGNNEQFF. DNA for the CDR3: TGTGCCACCAGCAGACCCGGGACAGGGAACAATGAGCAGTTCTTC.